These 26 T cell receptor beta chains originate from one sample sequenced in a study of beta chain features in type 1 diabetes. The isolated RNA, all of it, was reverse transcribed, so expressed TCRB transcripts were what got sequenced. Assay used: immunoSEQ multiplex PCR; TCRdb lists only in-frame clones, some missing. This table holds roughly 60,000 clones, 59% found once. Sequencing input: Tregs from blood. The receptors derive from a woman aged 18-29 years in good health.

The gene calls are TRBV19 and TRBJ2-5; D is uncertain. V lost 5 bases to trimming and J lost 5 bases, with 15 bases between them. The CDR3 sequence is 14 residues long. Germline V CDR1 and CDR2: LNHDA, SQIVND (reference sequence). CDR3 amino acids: CASSLYGSGETQYF. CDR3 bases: TGTGCCAGTAGTCTCTACGGGTCTGGGGAGACCCAGTACTTC. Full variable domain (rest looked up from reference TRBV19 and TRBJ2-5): DGGITQSPKYLFRKEGQNVTLSCEQNLNHDAMYWYRQDPGQGLRLIYYSQIVNDFQKGDIAEGYSVSREKKESFPLTVTSAQKNPTAFYLCASSLYGSGETQYFGPGTRLLVL.

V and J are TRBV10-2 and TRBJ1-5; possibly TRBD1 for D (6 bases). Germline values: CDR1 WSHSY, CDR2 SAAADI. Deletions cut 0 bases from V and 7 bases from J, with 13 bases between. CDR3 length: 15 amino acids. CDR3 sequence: CASSESATGGQPQHF. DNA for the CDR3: TGCGCCAGCAGTGAGTCTGCGACAGGTGGGCAGCCCCAGCATTTT.

CDR3 loop: CASSLTSGRASEQYF. The CDR3 DNA sequence: TGTGCCAGCAGCCTTACTAGCGGGAGGGCGTCCGAGCAGTACTTC. This chain connects TRBV7-3 to TRBJ2-7; 13 nucleotides align to TRBD2. Trimming removed 5 bases from V and 6 bases from J; junction bases left unmatched: 7. Germline CDR1 reads SGHTA; CDR2 reads FQGTGA. The CDR3 is made up of 15 amino acids.

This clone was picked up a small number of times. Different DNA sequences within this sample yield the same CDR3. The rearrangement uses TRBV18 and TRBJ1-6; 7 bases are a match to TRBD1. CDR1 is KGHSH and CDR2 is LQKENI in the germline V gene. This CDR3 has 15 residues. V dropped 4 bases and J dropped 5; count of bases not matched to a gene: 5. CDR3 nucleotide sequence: TGTGCCAGCTCACTTACAGGGGTAGATAATTCACCCCTCCACTTT. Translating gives CASSLTGVDNSPLHF.

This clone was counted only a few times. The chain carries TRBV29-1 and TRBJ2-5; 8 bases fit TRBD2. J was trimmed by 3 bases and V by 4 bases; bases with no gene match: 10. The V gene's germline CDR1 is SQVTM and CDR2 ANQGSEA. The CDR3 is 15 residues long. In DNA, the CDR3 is TGCAGCGTTGCTTATGCCGGGACTAGAGAAGAGACCCAGTACTTC. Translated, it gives CSVAYAGTREETQYF. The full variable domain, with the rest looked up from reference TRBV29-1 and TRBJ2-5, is SAVISQKPSRDICQRGTSLTIQCQVDSQVTMMFWYRQQPGQSLTLIATANQGSEATYESGFVIDKFPISRPNLTFSTLTVSNMSPEDSSIYLCSVAYAGTREETQYFGPGTRLLVL.

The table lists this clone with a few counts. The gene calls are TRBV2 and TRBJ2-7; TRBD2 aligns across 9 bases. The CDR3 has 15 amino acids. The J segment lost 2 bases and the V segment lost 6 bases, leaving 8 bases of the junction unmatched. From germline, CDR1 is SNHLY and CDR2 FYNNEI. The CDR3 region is CASRGGLATTYEQYF. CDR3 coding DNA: TGTGCCAGCAGGGGCGGACTAGCGACCACCTACGAGCAGTACTTC.

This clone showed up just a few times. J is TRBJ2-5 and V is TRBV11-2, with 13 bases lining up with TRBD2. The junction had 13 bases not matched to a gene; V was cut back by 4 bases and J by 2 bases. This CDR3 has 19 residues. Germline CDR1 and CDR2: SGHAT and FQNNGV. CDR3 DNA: TGTGCCAGCAGCTCCCCCGGGACTAGCGGGGAGTCCTTTCAAGAGACCCAGTACTTC. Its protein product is CASSSPGTSGESFQETQYF.

CDR3: CASRVTGKDTQYF. In DNA form, the CDR3 reads TGTGCCAGCAGGGTAACAGGAAAAGATACGCAGTATTTT. The chain joins TRBV6-1 to TRBJ2-3; D might be TRBD1 (5 bases). The CDR3 contains 13 residues. Trimming took off 6 bases at V and 5 bases at J, with 12 bases between the two ends. CDR1 is MNHNS and CDR2 is SASEGT in the germline V gene.

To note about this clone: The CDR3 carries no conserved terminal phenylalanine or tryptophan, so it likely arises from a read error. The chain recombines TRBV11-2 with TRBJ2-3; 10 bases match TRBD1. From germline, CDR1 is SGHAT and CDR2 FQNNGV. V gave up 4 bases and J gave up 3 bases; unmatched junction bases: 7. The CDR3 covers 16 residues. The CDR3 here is CASSWDRGSRTDTQYL. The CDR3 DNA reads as TGTGCCAGCAGCTGGGACAGGGGATCGAGGACAGATACGCAGTATTTA.

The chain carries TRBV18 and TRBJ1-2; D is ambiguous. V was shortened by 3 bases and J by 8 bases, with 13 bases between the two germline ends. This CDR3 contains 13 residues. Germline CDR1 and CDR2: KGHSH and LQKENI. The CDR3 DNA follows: TGTGCCAGCTCACCGAGTGGACTACGGGGCTACACCTTC. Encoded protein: CASSPSGLRGYTF.

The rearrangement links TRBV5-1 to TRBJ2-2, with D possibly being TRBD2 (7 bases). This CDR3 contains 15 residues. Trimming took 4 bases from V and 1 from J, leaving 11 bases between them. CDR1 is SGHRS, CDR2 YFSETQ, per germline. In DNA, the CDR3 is TGCGCCAGCAGCAAAGGGGGGGAGAACACCGGGGAGCTGTTTTTT. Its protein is CASSKGGENTGELFF. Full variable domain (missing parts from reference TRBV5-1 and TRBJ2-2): KAGVTQTPRYLIKTRGQQVTLSCSPISGHRSVSWYQQTPGQGLQFLFEYFSETQRNKGNFPGRFSGRQFSNSRSEMNVSTLELGDSALYLCASSKGGENTGELFFGEGSRLTVL.

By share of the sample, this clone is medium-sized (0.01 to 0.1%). The CDR3 loop is CASSITSGQETQYF. CDR3 DNA sequence: TGTGCCAGTAGTATTACTAGCGGACAAGAGACCCAGTACTTC. The rearrangement uses TRBV19 and TRBJ2-5; 8 bases are shared with TRBD2. Germline V CDR1 and CDR2: LNHDA, SQIVND (reference sequence). Trimming took 3 bases from V and 2 from J; bases not matched to a gene: 2. The CDR3 spans 14 residues.

The CDR3 DNA reads TGTGCCAGCCTCCTCTATGGCTACACCTTC. Translating gives CASLLYGYTF. The chain has TRBV4-2 and TRBJ1-2; D is uncertain. CDR3 length: 10 residues. Trimming stripped 8 bases from V and 4 bases from J, with 5 bases between. Looked up from germline, CDR1 is LGHNA and CDR2 is YNFKEQ.

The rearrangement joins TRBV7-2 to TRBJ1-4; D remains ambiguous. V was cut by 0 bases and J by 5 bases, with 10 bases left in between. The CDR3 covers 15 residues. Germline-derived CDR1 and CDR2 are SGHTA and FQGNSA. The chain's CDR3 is CASSLAGLSNEKLFF. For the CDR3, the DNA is TGTGCCAGCAGCTTAGCTGGCCTGTCCAATGAAAAACTGTTTTTT.

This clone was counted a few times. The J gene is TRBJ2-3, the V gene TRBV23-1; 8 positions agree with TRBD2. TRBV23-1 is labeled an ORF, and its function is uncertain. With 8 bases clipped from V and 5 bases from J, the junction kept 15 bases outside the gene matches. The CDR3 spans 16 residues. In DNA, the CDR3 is TGCGCCAGCTTGTCTGAAGCCAGCGGGAGAGAAGATACGCAGTATTTT. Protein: CASLSEASGREDTQYF.

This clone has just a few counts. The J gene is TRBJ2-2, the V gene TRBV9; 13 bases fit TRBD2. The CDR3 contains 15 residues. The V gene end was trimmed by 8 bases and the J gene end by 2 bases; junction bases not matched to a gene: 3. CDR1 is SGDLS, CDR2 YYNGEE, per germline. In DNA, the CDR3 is TGTGCCAGTACTAGCGGGGGGGCTAACACCGGGGAGCTGTTTTTT. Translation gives CASTSGGANTGELFF.

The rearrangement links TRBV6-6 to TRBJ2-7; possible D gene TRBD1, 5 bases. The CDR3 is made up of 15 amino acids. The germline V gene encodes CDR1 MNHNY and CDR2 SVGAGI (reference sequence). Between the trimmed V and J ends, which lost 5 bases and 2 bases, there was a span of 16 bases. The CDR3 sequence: CASSPALRQTYEQYF. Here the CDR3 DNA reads TGTGCCAGCAGTCCAGCCCTGAGACAGACCTACGAGCAGTACTTC.

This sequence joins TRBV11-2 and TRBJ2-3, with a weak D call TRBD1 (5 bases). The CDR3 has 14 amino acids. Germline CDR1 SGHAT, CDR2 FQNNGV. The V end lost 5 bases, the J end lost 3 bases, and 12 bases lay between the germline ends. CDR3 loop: CASSRQLGTDTQYF. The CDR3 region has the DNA TGTGCCAGCAGCAGACAGCTGGGGACAGATACGCAGTATTTT.

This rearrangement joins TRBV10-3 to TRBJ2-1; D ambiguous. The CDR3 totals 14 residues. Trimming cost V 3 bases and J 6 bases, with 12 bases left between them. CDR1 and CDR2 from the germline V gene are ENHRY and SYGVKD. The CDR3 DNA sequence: TGTGCCATCAGTGAATCTCTCGTTATCAATGAGCAGTTCTTC. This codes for CAISESLVINEQFF.

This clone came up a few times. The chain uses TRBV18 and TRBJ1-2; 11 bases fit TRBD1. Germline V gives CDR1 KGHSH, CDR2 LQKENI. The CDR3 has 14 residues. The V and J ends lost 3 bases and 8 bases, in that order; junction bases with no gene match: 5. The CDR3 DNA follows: TGTGCCAGCTCACCCCCGGGACAGGGGGAAGGCTACACCTTC. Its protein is CASSPPGQGEGYTF. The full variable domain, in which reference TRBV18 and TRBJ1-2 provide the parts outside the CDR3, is NAGVMQNPRHLVRRRGQEARLRCSPMKGHSHVYWYRQLPEEGLKFMVYLQKENIIDESGMPKERFSAEFPKEGPSILRIQQVVRGDSAAYFCASSPPGQGEGYTFGSGTRLTVV.

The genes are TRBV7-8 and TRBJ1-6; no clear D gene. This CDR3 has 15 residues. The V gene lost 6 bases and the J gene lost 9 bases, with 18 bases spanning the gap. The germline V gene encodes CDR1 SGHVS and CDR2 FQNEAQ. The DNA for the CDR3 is TGTGCCAGCAGTCCACGACTGGGCGGGAGTTCACCCCTCCACTTT. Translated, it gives CASSPRLGGSSPLHF.

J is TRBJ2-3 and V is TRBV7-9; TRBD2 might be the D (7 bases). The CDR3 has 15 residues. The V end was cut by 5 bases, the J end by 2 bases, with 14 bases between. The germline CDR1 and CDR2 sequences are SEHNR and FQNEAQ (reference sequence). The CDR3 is CASSPRGAHTDTQYF. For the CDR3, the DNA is TGTGCCAGCAGCCCACGGGGGGCTCACACAGATACGCAGTATTTT.

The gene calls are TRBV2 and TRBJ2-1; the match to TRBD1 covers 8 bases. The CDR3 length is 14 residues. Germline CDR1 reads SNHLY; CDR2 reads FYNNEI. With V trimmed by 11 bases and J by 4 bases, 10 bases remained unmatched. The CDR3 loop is CAGGQGNFYNEQFF. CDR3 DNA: TGTGCCGGAGGACAGGGCAATTTTTACAATGAGCAGTTCTTC. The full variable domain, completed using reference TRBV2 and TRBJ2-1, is EPEVTQTPSHQVTQMGQEVILRCVPISNHLYFYWYRQILGQKVEFLVSFYNNEISEKSEIFDDQFSVERPDGSNFTLKIRSTKLEDSAMYFCAGGQGNFYNEQFFGPGTRLTVL.

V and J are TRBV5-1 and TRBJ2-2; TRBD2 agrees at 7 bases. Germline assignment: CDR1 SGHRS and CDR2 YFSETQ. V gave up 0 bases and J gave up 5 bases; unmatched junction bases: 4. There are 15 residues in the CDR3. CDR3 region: CASSLGGSGTGELFF. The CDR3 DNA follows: TGCGCCAGCAGCTTGGGCGGGAGCGGAACCGGGGAGCTGTTTTTT.

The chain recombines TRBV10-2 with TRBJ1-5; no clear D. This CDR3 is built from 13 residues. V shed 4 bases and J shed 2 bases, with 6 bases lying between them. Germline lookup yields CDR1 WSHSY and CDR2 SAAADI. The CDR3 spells CASSVEGNQPQHF. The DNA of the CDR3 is TGCGCCAGCAGTGTTGAGGGCAATCAGCCCCAGCATTTT.

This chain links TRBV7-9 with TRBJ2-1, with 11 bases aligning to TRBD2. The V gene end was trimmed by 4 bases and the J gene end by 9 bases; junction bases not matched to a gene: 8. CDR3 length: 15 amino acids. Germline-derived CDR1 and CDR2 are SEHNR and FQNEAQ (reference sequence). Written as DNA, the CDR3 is TGTGCCAGCAGCTACACTAGCGGGAGCATAAGTGAGCAGTTCTTC. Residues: CASSYTSGSISEQFF.